The entry below gives a single TCR beta chain sequence along with its context. This record belongs to a study of T cell changes during pregnancy in multiple sclerosis. The assay was immunoSEQ multiplex PCR, and TCRdb's table has in-frame clones only and misses some. The table records about 79,000 clones, about 94% of them present only once. CDR3 size: 14 residues. From germline, CDR1 is SGHTA and CDR2 FQGTGA. V shed 5 bases, J shed 7 bases, and the junction held 8 bases outside the gene matches. The receptor was derived from a female donor in good health, enrolled as a control in a pregnancy study. This chain joins TRBV7-3 and TRBJ2-5, with 9 nucleotides matching TRBD2. The material was peripheral blood, obtained in the second trimester of pregnancy. The CDR3 coding sequence is TGTGCCAGCAGCCCTTCCGGCGGGGGGGGGACCCAGTACTTC. Translated: CASSPSGGGGTQYF.